The next 25 T cell receptor beta chains were all read from a single sample in a study of human CD8 memory T cell subsets. Libraries of TCR beta chains were produced by 5' RACE (UMI-labeled). TCRdb derives one entry per CDR3 protein from the 5' RACE reads, leaving out DNA. The data show thousands of distinct CDR3 sequences, and the top ten clones hold around 25%. Source material: CD8+ stem-like memory T cells (TSCM and TCM) sorted from PBMCs. The subset: stem-like memory CD8 T cells (TSTEM), CCR7+ PD-1- TIGIT-. Source of these receptors: a human donor in good health.

The CDR3 loop is CASSFSLYIGQETQYF. V is TRBV7-9 and J is TRBJ2-5. The CDR3 contains 16 residues. Looked up from germline, CDR1 is SEHNR and CDR2 is FQNEAQ (reference sequence). The full variable domain, with the rest looked up from reference TRBV7-9 and TRBJ2-5, is DTGVSQNPRHKITKRGQNVTFRCDPISEHNRLYWYRQTLGQGPEFLTYFQNEAQLEKSRLLSDRFSAERPKGSFSTLEIQRTEQGDSAMYLCASSFSLYIGQETQYFGPGTRLLVL.

The V call is TRBV28, the J call TRBJ2-7. CDR1 is MDHEN, CDR2 SYDVKM, per germline. The CDR3 has 12 amino acids. CDR3 region: CASSFRNYEQYF. Filled out from reference TRBV28 and TRBJ2-7, the complete variable domain reads DVKVTQSSRYLVKRTGEKVFLECVQDMDHENMFWYRQDPGLGLRLIYFSYDVKMKEKGDIPEGYSVSREKKERFSLILESASTNQTSMYLCASSFRNYEQYFGPGTRLTVT.

The V and J genes are TRBV20-1 and TRBJ2-3; checking the TCRdb D call of TRBD2 is not possible without DNA. The CDR3 spans 15 residues. Germline lookup yields CDR1 DFQATT and CDR2 SNEGSKA (reference sequence). CDR3 protein: CSAKGLAGEGDTQYF.

This clonotype registers large (0.1 to 1%) by frequency. The chain couples TRBV7-6 to TRBJ2-5; the D call from TCRdb, TRBD2, cannot be confirmed without DNA. The germline V gene has CDR1 SGHVS and CDR2 FNYEAQ. The length of the CDR3 is 15 residues. The chain's CDR3 is CASSRRLAGQETQYF.

The chain carries TRBV28 and TRBJ2-7; without DNA, the TCRdb call of TRBD1 cannot be checked. The V gene's germline CDR1 is MDHEN and CDR2 SYDVKM. The CDR3 is 17 amino acids. The CDR3 protein is CASSYPWVAEKGYEQYF.

CDR3 sequence reads: CASSFQGSYEQYF. The chain recombines TRBV5-5 with TRBJ2-7. The CDR3 is 13 amino acids. Germline values: CDR1 SGHKS, CDR2 YYEKEE (reference sequence).

The chain employs TRBV15 and TRBJ2-3; TCRdb proposes TRBD1, but this gene call is untestable without DNA. The CDR3 loop spans 16 amino acids. Germline CDR1 is LNHNV and CDR2 is YYDKDF (reference sequence). CDR3 loop: CATSRETTDLMDTQYF.

The chain has TRBV28 and TRBJ2-1. Germline CDR1 and CDR2: MDHEN and SYDVKM. The CDR3 spans 15 residues. Here the CDR3 reads CASSLGQPSYNEQFF.

The chain couples TRBV12-3 or TRBV12-4 to TRBJ2-7; TCRdb names TRBD1, which stays unverified in the absence of DNA. The CDR3 contains 12 residues. CDR3 protein: CASSTGTVEQYF.

Its frequency marks this clonotype as medium-sized. The chain links TRBV11-2 to TRBJ2-7. Germline loops: CDR1 SGHAT, CDR2 FQNNGV. The CDR3 is 11 residues long. The CDR3 region is CASSLAYEQYF.

The chain employs TRBV10-3 and TRBJ2-7; TCRdb's D gene call, TRBD2, goes unchecked for lack of DNA. CDR3 length: 17 amino acids. Germline CDR1 is ENHRY and CDR2 is SYGVKD. The CDR3 sequence: CAISEVAGETPTYEQYF.

The CDR3 spells CASSVAGTGVGEQYF. This rearrangement joins TRBV9 to TRBJ2-7; TCRdb returns TRBD1, unconfirmable since there is no DNA. Germline V gene lookup returns CDR1 SGDLS and CDR2 YYNGEE. CDR3 length: 15 residues.

This clonotype is labeled medium-sized based on frequency. The rearrangement links TRBV29-1 to TRBJ2-2; without DNA, the TCRdb call of TRBD1 cannot be checked. Germline V CDR1 and CDR2: SQVTM, ANQGSEA. CDR3 size: 14 residues. CDR3 sequence: CSVEEGGNTGELFF.

V usage is TRBV27 and J usage is TRBJ2-3; TCRdb lists TRBD1, though no DNA is available to test this call. CDR3 size: 13 residues. Germline CDR1 and CDR2: MNHEY and SMNVEV (reference sequence). The CDR3: CATRGVVPDTQYF.

This clonotype is called medium-sized based on its frequency. The chain has TRBV29-1 and TRBJ1-1; TCRdb returns TRBD1, unconfirmable since there is no DNA. Germline CDR1 reads SQVTM; CDR2 reads ANQGSEA. CDR3 length equals 14 residues. Here the CDR3 reads CSVAPAGQRTEAFF.

Considering frequency, this clonotype is medium-sized (0.01 to 0.1%). The chain combines TRBV29-1 with TRBJ2-3; TCRdb's D call of TRBD1 is untestable without DNA. This CDR3 has 14 amino acids. Germline-derived CDR1 and CDR2 are SQVTM and ANQGSEA. This chain's CDR3 is CSVEGTGEPDTQYF.

The gene calls are TRBV3-1 and TRBJ2-3; TCRdb lists TRBD2, though no DNA is available to test this call. The CDR3 runs 19 residues. Germline values: CDR1 LGHDT, CDR2 YNNKEL (reference sequence). The CDR3 loop is CASSQGVGLAGESTDTQYF.

V is TRBV20-1 and J is TRBJ2-7; TCRdb selects TRBD2, and the lack of DNA leaves this call unchecked. CDR1 DFQATT and CDR2 SNEGSKA come from the germline V gene (reference sequence). CDR3 length: 15 residues. The CDR3 region is CSARESGLLNPEQYF.

This chain joins TRBV6-6 and TRBJ2-5; the TCRdb call, TRBD1, lacks DNA for checking. The CDR3 length is 16 residues. The germline V gene encodes CDR1 MNHNY and CDR2 SVGAGI (reference sequence). This CDR3 is CASSYYRTGIAETQYF.

Frequency places this clonotype as medium-sized. The chain is built from TRBV28 and TRBJ2-7. Germline CDR1 and CDR2: MDHEN and SYDVKM. The CDR3 runs to 13 residues. CDR3 residues: CASSLFRSYEQYF.

This sequence joins TRBV9 and TRBJ1-2; TCRdb calls TRBD1, which cannot be checked without DNA. Per the germline V gene, CDR1 is SGDLS and CDR2 is YYNGEE. This CDR3 is built from 14 residues. CDR3 sequence: CASSPLGQGRGYTF.

The rearrangement uses TRBV19 and TRBJ1-1. This CDR3 is 13 amino acids long. Germline V lookup: CDR1 LNHDA, CDR2 SQIVND (reference sequence). CDR3 region: CASSSWAVTEAFF.

This chain joins TRBV20-1 and TRBJ2-7; TCRdb's assignment of TRBD2 cannot be checked, as there is no DNA. This CDR3 region has 14 residues. The germline V gene has CDR1 DFQATT and CDR2 SNEGSKA (reference sequence). The CDR3 reads CSARDERFPIEQYF.

This clonotype is medium-sized by frequency. The genes are TRBV29-1 and TRBJ2-7; TCRdb selects TRBD1, and the lack of DNA leaves this call unchecked. Germline lookup yields CDR1 SQVTM and CDR2 ANQGSEA. The CDR3 is 13 amino acids. CDR3 sequence: CSVAQGRANEQYF.

The chain has TRBV2 and TRBJ2-2; TCRdb indicates TRBD1, and absent DNA this call remains unverified. The CDR3 has 15 amino acids. The V gene's germline CDR1 is SNHLY and CDR2 FYNNEI. The chain's CDR3 is CASNPGNSNTGELFF.